These T cell receptor beta chains were read from a single sample in a study of CD4 T cells in relation to SARS-CoV-2 and coronaviruses. The antigens of these receptors remain unknown. Produced via immunoSEQ multiplex PCR; TCRdb's table is partial and in-frame only. The sample holds 20,000 to 25,000 clones, 55% to 80% seen once. The sample comprised CD4+ T cells from PBMCs, cultured in vitro. The source of these receptors is a human donor in good health. The CDR3 runs from the conserved cysteine through the conserved F or W. A D gene is named only where the DNA matches it firmly. Only part of the rows carry a size: once, few, many, or a class if the clone is expanded.

j_gene	v_gene	abundance	d_gene	CDR3aa	CDR3nt
TRBJ2-7	TRBV10-3	-	TRBD1	CAISTGTGDEQYF	TGTGCCATCAGTACCGGGACAGGGGACGAGCAGTACTTC
TRBJ2-6	TRBV6-2/TRBV6-3	-	-	CASSPSSDGANVLTF	TGTGCCAGCAGCCCCTCTAGCGATGGGGCCAACGTCCTGACTTTC
TRBJ1-2	TRBV5-1	-	-	CASSFRGPNGYTF	TGCGCCAGCAGCTTCCGGGGGCCCAATGGCTACACCTTC
TRBJ2-7	TRBV2	few	TRBD1	CASSSQGWGSYEQYF	TGTGCCAGCAGTTCACAGGGGTGGGGATCCTACGAGCAGTACTTC
TRBJ1-5	TRBV6-4	few	-	CASSPFGGVGQPQHF	TGTGCCAGCAGCCCCTTTGGGGGCGTCGGTCAGCCCCAGCATTTT
TRBJ1-3	TRBV19	-	TRBD1	CASSIGHRGSGNTIYF	TGTGCCAGTAGTATAGGCCACAGGGGGTCTGGAAACACCATATATTTT
TRBJ2-4	TRBV28	-	-	CASSPAGTPLSFQYF	TGTGCCAGCAGTCCGGCCGGGACTCCCCTTTCGTTTCAGTACTTC
TRBJ1-2	TRBV28	-	TRBD1	CASSPTGHYGYTF	TGTGCCAGCAGTCCGACAGGGCACTATGGCTACACCTTC
TRBJ1-2	TRBV25-1	-	TRBD1	CASRTTGQGTYGYTF	TGTGCCAGCAGGACAACTGGACAGGGCACCTATGGCTACACCTTC
TRBJ2-1	TRBV7-2	-	TRBD2	CASSSQGALAGAHYNEQFF	TGTGCCAGCAGCTCCCAGGGGGCCCTAGCGGGGGCACACTACAATGAGCAGTTCTTC
TRBJ1-1	TRBV6-6	-	TRBD1	CASSYRDRGEAFF	TGTGCCAGCAGTTACCGTGACAGGGGTGAAGCTTTCTTT
TRBJ2-7	TRBV9	-	TRBD2	CASSVGGLAGDYEQYF	TGTGCCAGCAGCGTAGGGGGACTAGCGGGGGACTACGAGCAGTACTTC
TRBJ2-7	TRBV7-2	few	TRBD1	CASSSRQGLYEQYF	TGTGCCAGCAGCTCTCGACAGGGATTATACGAGCAGTACTTC
TRBJ2-1	TRBV19	-	TRBD2	CASSLPLAGGHNEQFF	TGTGCCAGTAGTCTCCCACTAGCGGGGGGGCACAATGAGCAGTTCTTC
TRBJ1-2	TRBV3-1/TRBV3-2	-	TRBD1	CASSLESGTGYNGYTF	TGTGCCAGCAGCCTCGAATCCGGGACAGGGTACAATGGCTACACCTTC
TRBJ2-3	TRBV5-1	-	-	CASSPEVTDTQYF	TGCGCCAGCAGCCCGGAGGTCACAGATACGCAGTATTTT
TRBJ2-3	TRBV9	-	TRBD2	CASSVGLAGGDFTDTQYF	TGTGCCAGCAGCGTAGGTCTAGCGGGGGGGGATTTCACAGATACGCAGTATTTT
TRBJ1-2	TRBV6-5	-	-	CASSPLGQGYGYTF	TGTGCCAGCTCCCCCCTCGGGCAGGGCTATGGCTACACCTTC
TRBJ2-5	TRBV27	-	-	CASSLLGKETQYF	TGTGCCAGCAGTTTATTGGGGAAGGAGACCCAGTACTTC
TRBJ2-5	TRBV3-1/TRBV3-2	-	TRBD2	CASSQLGTSGIYKFQETQYF	TGTGCCAGCAGCCAACTCGGGACTAGCGGAATCTATAAATTCCAAGAGACCCAGTACTTC
TRBJ1-3	TRBV6-2/TRBV6-3	-	-	CASSPGSSGNTIYF	TGTGCCAGCAGCCCCGGGAGCTCTGGAAACACCATATATTTT
TRBJ2-3	TRBV3-1/TRBV3-2	-	-	CASRNTDTQYF	TGTGCCAGCAGGAACACAGATACGCAGTATTTT
TRBJ1-5	TRBV11-2	-	-	CASSPTGLEAQHF	TGTGCCAGCAGTCCAACAGGGTTGGAGGCCCAGCATTTT
TRBJ2-2	TRBV9	-	TRBD2	CASGTPGLTTGELFF	TGTGCCAGCGGAACCCCGGGACTAACAACCGGGGAGCTGTTTTTT
TRBJ2-5	TRBV5-6	-	TRBD2	CASSLVSGGLQETQYF	TGTGCCAGCAGCTTAGTTAGCGGGGGCCTCCAAGAGACCCAGTACTTC
TRBJ2-6	TRBV5-5	once	-	CASRGEGANVLTF	TGTGCCAGCCGGGGCGAGGGGGCCAACGTCCTGACTTTC
TRBJ1-3	TRBV5-8	once	TRBD1	CASKTGAGNTIYF	TGTGCCAGCAAGACAGGGGCTGGAAACACCATATATTTT
TRBJ2-3	TRBV18	-	TRBD1	CASSQGAITDTQYF	TGTGCCAGCTCACAGGGGGCTATCACAGATACGCAGTATTTT
TRBJ2-5	TRBV3-1/TRBV3-2	-	-	CASSPDLAVKETQYF	TGTGCCAGCAGCCCAGATTTGGCGGTCAAAGAGACCCAGTACTTC
TRBJ2-3	TRBV14	once	TRBD2	CASSQQPGLAGADTQYF	TGTGCCAGCAGCCAGCAACCGGGACTAGCGGGAGCAGATACGCAGTATTTT
TRBJ2-1	TRBV15	-	TRBD2	CATSPRLAGNNEQFF	TGTGCCACCAGCCCTAGACTAGCGGGGAACAATGAGCAGTTCTTC
TRBJ2-7	TRBV11-2	-	TRBD2	CASSQGGAGAGEQYF	TGTGCCAGCAGCCAAGGAGGGGCGGGAGCGGGGGAGCAGTACTTC
TRBJ2-1	TRBV5-1	-	TRBD1	CASREQGAGSYNEQFF	TGCGCCAGCAGGGAGCAGGGGGCCGGCTCCTACAATGAGCAGTTCTTC
TRBJ2-3	TRBV20-1	-	-	CSASKGYGTDTQYF	TGCAGTGCTAGTAAGGGGTATGGCACAGATACGCAGTATTTT
TRBJ2-5	TRBV7-8	-	-	CASSLALGGGQETQYF	TGTGCCAGCAGCTTAGCTTTAGGGGGTGGACAAGAGACCCAGTACTTC
TRBJ1-4	TRBV30	-	-	CAWSVLFRATNEKLFF	TGTGCCTGGAGTGTACTTTTCAGGGCGACTAATGAAAAACTGTTTTTT
TRBJ1-2	TRBV25-1	few	-	CASSDQGPNYGYTF	TGTGCCAGCAGTGACCAGGGCCCTAACTATGGCTACACCTTC